Described below is a single T cell receptor (beta chain) sequence and its context. Assignment of participants to cohorts was predicated upon participant-reported clinical history. Recovered participants had two consecutive negative NP/OP PCR tests, healthcare professional clearance, or symptom resolution. The table came from immunoSEQ multiplex PCR; TCRdb's copy has only in-frame clones and leaves some out. The sample shows under 450,000 clones, 83% of them seen only once. This sample is part of a study of blood T cell repertoires in COVID-19. Study-wide context: Samples of COVID-19 (acute and convalescent) were obtained from the United States, Italy and Spain. PBMCs, B-cell-depleted T cells, or T cells were the source of the cDNA or gDNA that made up the material.

The sequence was collected from a woman between 50 and 59 years old who had recovered from COVID-19. Sequencing input: PBMCs or T cells enriched from blood (not recorded which).

The CDR3 loop reads CASSAWDRIATNEKLFF. CDR3 bases: TGTGCCAGCAGCGCCTGGGACAGAATAGCAACTAATGAAAAACTGTTTTTT. The chain carries TRBV21-1 and TRBJ1-4; the D call in the table, TRBD1, was not verified against the DNA. TRBV21-1 constitutes a pseudogene. The CDR3 totals 17 residues.